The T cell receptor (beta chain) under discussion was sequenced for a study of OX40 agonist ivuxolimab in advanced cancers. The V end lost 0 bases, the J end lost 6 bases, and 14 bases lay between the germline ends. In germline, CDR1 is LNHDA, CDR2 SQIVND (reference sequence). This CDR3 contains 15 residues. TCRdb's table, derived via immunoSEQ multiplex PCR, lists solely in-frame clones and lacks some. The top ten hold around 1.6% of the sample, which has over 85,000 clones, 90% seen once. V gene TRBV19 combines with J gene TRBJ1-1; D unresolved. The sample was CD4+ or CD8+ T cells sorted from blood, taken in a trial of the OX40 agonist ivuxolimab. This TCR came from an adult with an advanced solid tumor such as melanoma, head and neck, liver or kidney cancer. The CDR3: CASSIDLTGWAEAFF. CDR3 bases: TGTGCCAGTAGTATAGATCTTACGGGATGGGCTGAAGCTTTCTTT.